This TCR beta chain was sequenced in a study of CD8 T cells in Susac syndrome. CD8+ and CD4+ T cells taken from blood had their TCR beta sequenced. The control group consisted of healthy donors matched for age and sex. RNA was extracted with the RNeasy kit, and a quantity of roughly 0.5 to 1 ug was reverse transcribed using random hexamers. Across 54 Vbeta and 13 Jbeta, immunoSEQ multiplex PCR amplified TCR beta CDR3. MiXCR, applied by TCRdb to the immunoSEQ multiplex PCR reads, yields one record per CDR3 protein. Found here are fewer than 150,000 distinct CDR3 sequences, around 94% of them singletons; the top ten hold approximately 0.25%. About this clonotype itself: Its antigen is currently unknown.

Per germline, CDR1 SQVTM and CDR2 ANQGSEA. Trimming shortened V by 5 bases and J by 0 bases, and 16 bases separated the two germline ends. The CDR3 has 15 residues. General study points: As acknowledged by the study, its TCR sequencing and HLA analysis included a relatively small number of individuals.

The sequenced material came from CD8+ T cells from PBMCs. This sequence joins TRBV29-1 and TRBJ1-1, with D maybe TRBD1 (5 bases). The clonotype originates from a human donor in good health. CDR3 sequence reads: CSVTSIQDMNTEAFF. The CDR3 DNA is TGCAGCGTTACTTCAATACAGGACATGAACACTGAAGCTTTCTTT.